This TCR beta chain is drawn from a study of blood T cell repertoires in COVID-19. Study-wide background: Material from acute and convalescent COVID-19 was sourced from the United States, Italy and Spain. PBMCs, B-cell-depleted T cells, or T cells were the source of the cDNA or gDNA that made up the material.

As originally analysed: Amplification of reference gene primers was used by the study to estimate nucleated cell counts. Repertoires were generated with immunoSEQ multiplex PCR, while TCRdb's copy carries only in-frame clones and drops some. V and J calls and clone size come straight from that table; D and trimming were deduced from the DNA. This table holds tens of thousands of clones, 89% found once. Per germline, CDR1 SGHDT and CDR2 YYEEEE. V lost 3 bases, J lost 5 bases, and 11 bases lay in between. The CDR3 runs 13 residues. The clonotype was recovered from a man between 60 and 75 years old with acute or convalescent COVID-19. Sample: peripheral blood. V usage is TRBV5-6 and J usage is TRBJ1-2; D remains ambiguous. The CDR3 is CASSSPRGYGYTF. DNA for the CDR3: TGTGCCAGCAGCTCCCCAAGAGGATATGGCTACACCTTC.